A selection of T cell receptor beta chains follows, all from one sample in a study of cytomegalovirus exposure and HLA in healthy donors. Sequenced by immunoSEQ multiplex PCR; TCRdb stores in-frame clones only, minus some. In the table there are some 90,000 clones, over 75% of which are singletons. The specimen sequenced was PBMCs. Receptors originate from a male donor in good health and CMV-seropositive. The CDR3 runs from the conserved cysteine through the conserved F or W. Fields, in order: CDR3 DNA, CDR3 protein, D gene, clone size, V gene, J gene. D genes are given only for firm matches. Only some rows state a clone size, as once, few, many or a class for expanded clones.

TGTGCCAGTACCTCGTTCTACAATGAGCAGTTCTTC	CASTSFYNEQFF	.	.	TRBV19	TRBJ2-1
TGTGCCAGCAGCGCGGGAGTCCGAAGCGAGCAGTACTTC	CASSAGVRSEQYF	TRBD2	.	TRBV5-5	TRBJ2-7
TGTGCCAGCAGTTTAGAGTACGAGCAGTACTTC	CASSLEYEQYF	.	.	TRBV2	TRBJ2-7
TGTGCCAGTAGTAAACAGGGATCAGATACGCAGTATTTT	CASSKQGSDTQYF	.	many	TRBV19	TRBJ2-3
TGTGCCAGCAGTTATCCAGGGCTAGCGGGAGGCGAGCAGTACTTC	CASSYPGLAGGEQYF	TRBD2	.	TRBV6-5	TRBJ2-7
TGTGCCAGCAGCTTCGGGACAGCGATGAACACTGAAGCTTTCTTT	CASSFGTAMNTEAFF	TRBD1	.	TRBV5-6	TRBJ1-1
TGTGCCAGCAGCCTAAAGATTCAGGGAGGGCGGGGAGGGATTCACGAGCAGTACTTC	CASSLKIQGGRGGIHEQYF	TRBD2	.	TRBV7-2	TRBJ2-7
TGTGCCAGCAGGTTCTCCGGGGAGCTGTTTTTT	CASRFSGELFF	.	.	TRBV25-1	TRBJ2-2
TGTGCCAGCTCACCAGAGGGTTCGAGCAATCAGCCCCAGCATTTT	CASSPEGSSNQPQHF	.	.	TRBV18	TRBJ1-5
TGTGCCAGCAGTTTATTAGGGACAGGGTCTAATCAGCCCCAGCATTTT	CASSLLGTGSNQPQHF	TRBD1	.	TRBV28	TRBJ1-5
TGCAGCGTTGAGGGGGGGACTAGCGGGAGTATAGGCGAGCAGTACTTC	CSVEGGTSGSIGEQYF	TRBD2	.	TRBV29-1	TRBJ2-7
TGTGCCAGCAGGGGACAGGGGCGGAATGAGCAGTTCTTC	CASRGQGRNEQFF	TRBD1	.	TRBV6-1	TRBJ2-1
TGTGCCAGCAGCGCTACCCGACTAGCGGGGGCCACAGATACGCAGTATTTT	CASSATRLAGATDTQYF	TRBD2	few	TRBV7-9	TRBJ2-3
TGTGCCAGCAGTCCAGATCGGGGAACTGAAGCTTTCTTT	CASSPDRGTEAFF	.	.	TRBV28	TRBJ1-1
TGCGCCAGCAGCCCAGGACAGGGTGGAGAGACCCAGTACTTC	CASSPGQGGETQYF	TRBD1	.	TRBV5-1	TRBJ2-5
TGTGCCAGCAGCGTAGACCGAGGGGGCTATGGCTACACCTTC	CASSVDRGGYGYTF	.	.	TRBV9	TRBJ1-2
TGCGCCAGCAGCTTGGTGGCGGACAGGGACTCTGGAAACACCATATATTTT	CASSLVADRDSGNTIYF	TRBD1	few	TRBV5-1	TRBJ1-3
TGTGCCAGCAGCTTAAGCGCTAGTGGGGGGAATGAGCAGTTCTTC	CASSLSASGGNEQFF	.	once	TRBV7-2	TRBJ2-1
TGTGCCAGCCGCCCAAGGGTAGCGGGGGTTTTTGAGCAGTTCTTC	CASRPRVAGVFEQFF	TRBD2	.	TRBV2	TRBJ2-1
TGTGCCAGCAGCTTGGGACAGGGACTCTACGAGCAGTACTTC	CASSLGQGLYEQYF	.	few	TRBV5-6	TRBJ2-7
TGTGCCAGCAGCGCTCCCGGGACTAGCTCACGCAATGAGCAGTTCTTC	CASSAPGTSSRNEQFF	TRBD2	.	TRBV28	TRBJ2-1
TGCGCCAGCAGCAAAGCCTCCGGGACAGGGTCCACCGGGGAGCTGTTTTTT	CASSKASGTGSTGELFF	TRBD1	few	TRBV5-1	TRBJ2-2
TGTGCCAGCACCCTCACCCCTGGGGGCGCGGCGGGCTACACCTTC	CASTLTPGGAAGYTF	.	.	TRBV27	TRBJ1-2
TGTGCCAGCAGTGACAGGGCTGGAAACACCATATATTTT	CASSDRAGNTIYF	TRBD1	.	TRBV28	TRBJ1-3
TGTGCCAGCAGCTTAGAGGCTAGCGGTGGTAGCTACAATGAGCAGTTCTTC	CASSLEASGGSYNEQFF	TRBD2	.	TRBV7-6	TRBJ2-1
TGTGCCTGGAGTCCACGGGGACTACCCACAGATACGCAGTATTTT	CAWSPRGLPTDTQYF	TRBD2	.	TRBV30	TRBJ2-3
TGTGCCAGCAGCCGGACTAGCGGGGGGGCTGATACGCAGTATTTT	CASSRTSGGADTQYF	TRBD2	.	TRBV9	TRBJ2-3
TGTGCCAGCAACTTTAATACAGGGGGCAGAAGAGGCTACACCTTC	CASNFNTGGRRGYTF	TRBD1	.	TRBV7-9	TRBJ1-2
TGTGCCAGCTCACCGGAGTCCTACGAGCAGTACTTC	CASSPESYEQYF	.	.	TRBV18	TRBJ2-7
TGTGCCAGCAGCCCTGACGGACCCGGCGGGGCTTTCTTT	CASSPDGPGGAFF	.	.	TRBV7-2	TRBJ1-1
TGTGCCAGCACCCCTGGGGGGGGGACGTATGATTTCTATGAGCAGTACTTC	CASTPGGGTYDFYEQYF	TRBD2	.	TRBV5-6	TRBJ2-7
TGTGCCAGCAGCTCTCTAGCCTCCAGTCGCAATGAGCAGTTCTTC	CASSSLASSRNEQFF	.	.	TRBV5-5	TRBJ2-1
TGTGCCAGCAGTCCGAGGGACACGCCGGAGGCTTTCTTT	CASSPRDTPEAFF	.	.	TRBV7-6	TRBJ1-1
TGTGCCAGCAGCGAGGACAGGCGGTATGGCTACACCTTC	CASSEDRRYGYTF	TRBD1	.	TRBV7-2	TRBJ1-2
TGTGCCAGCAGCAAAGGACTAGCGGACCAAGAGACCCAGTACTTC	CASSKGLADQETQYF	TRBD2	.	TRBV5-4	TRBJ2-5
TGTGCCAGCAGCTTGACTAGCGGGGCCACCGGGGAGCTGTTTTTT	CASSLTSGATGELFF	TRBD2	.	TRBV6-1	TRBJ2-2